This is a list of T cell receptor beta chains from one sample in a study of blood T cell repertoires in COVID-19. The assay was immunoSEQ multiplex PCR, and TCRdb's table has in-frame clones only and misses some. The data contain about 160,000 clones, approximately 77% of them singletons. What was sequenced was peripheral blood. These receptors came from a woman older than 75 with active or convalescent COVID-19. Both conserved end residues are part of each CDR3. A D gene is named only where the DNA matches it firmly. Clone size is given for some rows only: seen once, a few or many times, or a class if the clone is expanded.

v_gene	d_gene	j_gene	abundance	CDR3nt	CDR3aa
TRBV6-5	TRBD2	TRBJ2-3	NA	TGTGCCAGCAGGATACTAGCGGGAGGCACAGATACGCAGTATTTT	CASRILAGGTDTQYF
TRBV30	NA	TRBJ2-3	NA	TGTGCCTGGAGTGCGACCCGAGGATCTATCTTCCTTAGCACAGATACGCAGTATTTT	CAWSATRGSIFLSTDTQYF
TRBV27	TRBD2	TRBJ2-1	NA	TGTGCCAGCAGATCAGGACTAGCGGGTAACAATGAGCAGTTCTTC	CASRSGLAGNNEQFF
TRBV7-2	NA	TRBJ2-3	NA	TGTGCCAGCAGCTTAGCAGATCGGACGCAGTATTTT	CASSLADRTQYF
TRBV6-5	TRBD1	TRBJ1-2	NA	TGTGCCAGCAGGGACAGGGTTAACTATGGCTACACCTTC	CASRDRVNYGYTF
TRBV10-1	NA	TRBJ2-7	NA	TGCGCCAGCAGTCTGAAGGGGACCTACGAGCAGTACTTC	CASSLKGTYEQYF
TRBV5-5	TRBD1	TRBJ1-2	NA	TGTGCCAGCAGCAGGGACAGGGCAATAGGGGGCTACACCTTC	CASSRDRAIGGYTF
TRBV11-2	TRBD2	TRBJ2-7	once	TGTGCCAGCAGCTATTTTCTAGCGGGGGGCTCCTACGAGCAGTACTTC	CASSYFLAGGSYEQYF
TRBV6-6	TRBD1	TRBJ1-4	NA	TGTGCCAGCAGTTACTACCGGGACAGGGGAGATGAAAAACTGTTTTTT	CASSYYRDRGDEKLFF
TRBV7-3	NA	TRBJ2-7	NA	TGTGCCAGCAGCTTATATCTGCTAAGCTCCTACGAGCAGTACTTC	CASSLYLLSSYEQYF
TRBV20-1	NA	TRBJ1-3	NA	TGCAGTGCTAGTCGCCCCCCACTTGGTGACACCATATATTTT	CSASRPPLGDTIYF
TRBV9	NA	TRBJ2-2	NA	TGTGCCAGCAGCGTAGGACGGAGCGACACCGGGGAGCTGTTTTTT	CASSVGRSDTGELFF
TRBV3-1/TRBV3-2	NA	TRBJ2-5	NA	TGTGCCAGCAGCCACTCAGGCAGAAAACAAGAGACCCAGTACTTC	CASSHSGRKQETQYF
TRBV24-1	NA	TRBJ1-2	NA	TGTGCCACCAGTACAGGGATATTTGGCTACACCTTC	CATSTGIFGYTF
TRBV5-4	TRBD1	TRBJ2-7	once	TGTGCCAGCAGCTTCTCAGGGGGCCAATACGAGCAGTACTTC	CASSFSGGQYEQYF
TRBV6-4	NA	TRBJ2-2	NA	TGTGCCAGCAGTGAAACAGGGTTGAGCACCGGGGAGCTGTTTTTT	CASSETGLSTGELFF
TRBV28	TRBD1	TRBJ2-5	once	TGTGCCAGCAGCAACCTCCCCGGGACAGGGGGCACTAAACAAGAGACCCAGTACTTC	CASSNLPGTGGTKQETQYF
TRBV19	TRBD1	TRBJ1-2	NA	TGTGCCAGTAGAACGGACAGGGGGCGCGGATATGGCTACACCTTC	CASRTDRGRGYGYTF
TRBV28	NA	TRBJ1-1	NA	TGTGCCAGCAGTTTATCGGGAAATAGGGCTGAAGCTTTCTTT	CASSLSGNRAEAFF
TRBV27	TRBD2	TRBJ2-1	once	TGTGCCAGCACCAAGACTAGCGGGGGCACCTACAATGAGCAGTTCTTC	CASTKTSGGTYNEQFF
TRBV5-1	TRBD2	TRBJ2-1	once	TGCGCCAGCAGCTTGGCAGCTAGCGGTAATGAGCAGTTCTTC	CASSLAASGNEQFF
TRBV6-5	NA	TRBJ1-1	few	TGTGCCAGCAGTAAGACAGGCAAGGACACTGAAGCTTTCTTT	CASSKTGKDTEAFF
TRBV21-1	NA	TRBJ2-1	NA	TGTGCCAGCAGCAAAGGTCGATTCGAGGGAGATTCCGGCGATGAGCAGTTCTTC	CASSKGRFEGDSGDEQFF
TRBV18	NA	TRBJ1-5	NA	TGTGCCAGCTCACCTTCGTTAAACAATCAGCCCCAGCATTTT	CASSPSLNNQPQHF
TRBV5-1	TRBD1	TRBJ2-5	once	TGCGCCAGCAGCTCCCGGGACAGGGCCCAAGAGACCCAGTACTTC	CASSSRDRAQETQYF
TRBV6-1	TRBD1	TRBJ1-2	NA	TGTGCCAGCAGTGAAGGGGACAGGACTTACTATGGCTACACCTTC	CASSEGDRTYYGYTF
TRBV5-1	NA	TRBJ2-5	NA	TGCGCCAGCAGCCCTAGTGGGTGGCACCAAGAGACCCAGTACTTC	CASSPSGWHQETQYF
TRBV6-5	NA	TRBJ1-1	NA	TGTGCCACGTGGGATTCTGGGGCGATAAAAGCTTTCTTT	CATWDSGAIKAFF
TRBV2	NA	TRBJ2-5	NA	TGTGCCAGCAGTGAACAGGGCAGGGGTATCCAAGAGACCCAGTACTTC	CASSEQGRGIQETQYF
TRBV5-1	NA	TRBJ1-2	few	TGCGCCAGCAGCTTGGTAGGGGGAGGCTACACCTTC	CASSLVGGGYTF
TRBV6-5	NA	TRBJ2-2	NA	TGTGCCACCCTAGGTGCCGGGGAGCTGTTTTTT	CATLGAGELFF
TRBV2	NA	TRBJ1-5	NA	TGTGCCAGCAGTGCACAGGGCCGCGATCAGCCCCAGCATTTT	CASSAQGRDQPQHF
TRBV5-1	NA	TRBJ1-2	once	TGCGCCAGCAGCTCCCTAGGAGGGAACTATGGCTACACCTTC	CASSSLGGNYGYTF
TRBV28	TRBD2	TRBJ2-5	NA	TGTGCCAGCACCCTCTCTGGGACTAGTAGCGAGACCCAGTACTTC	CASTLSGTSSETQYF
TRBV28	NA	TRBJ1-3	NA	TGTGCCAGCAGTCCCCCAGCGGGGGCGCGCTCTGGAAACACCATATATTTT	CASSPPAGARSGNTIYF
TRBV7-8	TRBD1	TRBJ2-3	NA	TGTGCCAGCAGCTCGGGGACAGGGTCCAGGGATACGCAGTATTTT	CASSSGTGSRDTQYF
TRBV18	TRBD1	TRBJ1-1	NA	TGTGCCAGCTCACCTGGACAGGGGAGGACTGAAGCTTTCTTT	CASSPGQGRTEAFF
TRBV6-6	TRBD1	TRBJ2-3	NA	TGTGCCAGCAGGATGACAGGGTCGAGCACAGATACGCAGTATTTT	CASRMTGSSTDTQYF
TRBV5-1	TRBD1	TRBJ2-7	NA	TGCGCCAGCAGCTTGATAGGACAGGCCTACGAGCAGTACTTC	CASSLIGQAYEQYF
TRBV9	NA	TRBJ2-3	NA	TGTGCCAGCAGCGCCCGGGTGGCGGATACGCAGTATTTT	CASSARVADTQYF
TRBV12-5	TRBD1	TRBJ1-1	NA	TGTGCTAGTGGTTTGGTCCTTGGGACAGGGGTCCCTGAAGCTTTCTTT	CASGLVLGTGVPEAFF
TRBV7-3	TRBD1	TRBJ2-7	few	TGTGCCAGCAGCTTAACTGGGACAGGGGATGAGTACTTC	CASSLTGTGDEYF
TRBV12-3/TRBV12-4	NA	TRBJ2-7	NA	TGTGCCAGCAGCCACGGGGCCTACGAGCAGTACTTC	CASSHGAYEQYF
TRBV3-1/TRBV3-2	TRBD1	TRBJ2-7	NA	TGTGCCAGCAGCCAGGGGTCCGGGACAGGGCCGGGGGAGCAGTACTTC	CASSQGSGTGPGEQYF
TRBV19	NA	TRBJ1-5	NA	TGTGCCAGTAGCCAGGGAGGGGGTCAGCCCCAGCATTTT	CASSQGGGQPQHF